The entry below describes one T cell receptor (beta chain). Its antigen remains undetermined. The input lacks base qualities; no much larger clone sits a single base away. This entry belongs to a study of blood T cell repertoires in COVID-19 (TCRdb year 2020). In terms of the full investigation: Samples covering the acute and convalescent phases of COVID-19 were provided by collaborators in the United States, Italy and Spain. Subjects who had been exposed to COVID-19, were actively infected with it, or had recovered from it provided the deeply sampled blood TCRbeta repertoires that made up the dataset. A de-identified subject ID, COVID-19 status, age in years and sex were almost always included in the sample metadata. The prospective study material was composed of cDNA or gDNA derived from T cells, B-cell-depleted T cells, or PBMCs. HLA class I and class II types, where available, came from metadata supplied by the sample provider rather than from assay-based typing. The repertoires were released in a freely available public database intended as a resource for research on the immune response to SARS-CoV-2. Samples were obtained from the ongoing ImmuneRACE study (first 160 participants) and from over a thousand subjects provided by 6 global collaborators. Beyond this particular receptor, the publication reports: The quantity of clinical and demographic metadata differed by source and by participant and was supplied without curation.

TCRbeta CDR3 regions were amplified from genomic DNA using the immunoSEQ Assay, a bias-controlled multiplex PCR. The original pipeline was this. Nucleated cell counts per sample were estimated from amplification of reference gene primers within the assay. Sequence reads were collapsed and filtered to measure the absolute abundance of every unique TCRbeta CDR3 rearrangement. For each sample, productive Simpson clonality was calculated by taking the square root of Simpson's diversity index across productive rearrangements. The table comes from immuneACCESS by way of TCRdb, which keeps in-frame sequences with V and J called. Part of the clones is missing from these tables; in studies checked, under half for an unresolved V gene and the rest for unknown reasons. The V and J calls and clone size come from that table; D and trimming were worked out from the DNA. The sample table contains 300,000 to 350,000 clones; only one count was recorded for roughly 88% of them. In total, the top ten clones hold around 4.6% of the sample.

Participants in the prospective study were aged roughly 18 to 100 years, lived in under 30 United States geographic areas, and enrolled through a virtual design. To assign participants to cohorts, the prospective study relied on clinical history that participants themselves reported in a screening survey and a study questionnaire. ImmuneRACE Cohort 3 recovered participants were defined by two consecutive negative NP/OP PCR tests, healthcare professional clearance, or symptom resolution. In the prospective study, whole blood, serum and a nasopharyngeal or oropharyngeal swab were collected from each participant by mobile phlebotomists. Prospective study participants could optionally give additional blood draws and questionnaires over an approximately 2-month period. Prospective study blood samples were shipped either frozen or at room temperature before DNA extraction. Inclusive of the bounding cysteine and phenylalanine, the CDR3 is 15 residues long. The entry retains the CDR3 DNA only, 45 bases that are in frame from base 1. The germline V end is reduced by 6 bases and the J end by 4 bases; junction bases left unmatched: 7. Per the germline V gene, MDHEN is the CDR1 and SYDVKM is the CDR2.

The sequence was obtained from a man between 25 and 39 years old who had recovered from COVID-19. The sequenced material came from PBMCs or T cells enriched from blood (not recorded which). The rearranged chain carries TRBV28 and TRBJ2-5, and 11 junction bases match TRBD1. The CDR3 region: CASRGGQGARETQYF. The DNA is as follows: TGTGCCAGCAGGGGCGGACAGGGGGCTCGAGAGACCCAGTACTTC. Beyond the CDR3, the reference TRBV28 and TRBJ2-5 genes provide the residues; the full variable domain reads: DVKVTQSSRYLVKRTGEKVFLECVQDMDHENMFWYRQDPGLGLRLIYFSYDVKMKEKGDIPEGYSVSREKKERFSLILESASTNQTSMYLCASRGGQGARETQYFGPGTRLLVL.